The next 20 T cell receptor beta chains were all read from a single sample in a study of T cells in Graves' hyperthyroidism and ophthalmopathy. Authors of the study amplified TCR beta CDR3 regions from RNA transcripts. TCR CDR3 regions were first amplified by RT-PCR with HTBI primers. Each CDR3 protein gets one entry after TCRdb re-called the multiplex PCR reads with MiXCR. The table includes hundreds of thousands of distinct CDR3 sequences, roughly 14% detected once. The sample was blood. These receptors came from a woman in her 40s with Graves' ophthalmopathy.

This clonotype was observed many times. The chain carries TRBV28 and TRBJ1-1; D gene uncertain. From germline, CDR1 is MDHEN and CDR2 SYDVKM. This CDR3 is built from 12 residues. V was trimmed by 7 bases and J by 0 bases, leaving 6 bases between them. CDR3 amino acids: CASKTLNTEAFF. The CDR3 DNA reads TGTGCCAGCAAGACGCTGAACACTGAAGCTTTCTTT. Based on the CDR3 plus reference TRBV28 and TRBJ1-1, the full variable domain is DVKVTQSSRYLVKRTGEKVFLECVQDMDHENMFWYRQDPGLGLRLIYFSYDVKMKEKGDIPEGYSVSREKKERFSLILESASTNQTSMYLCASKTLNTEAFFGQGTRLTVV.

This clonotype turned up a few times. The chain has TRBV6-5 and TRBJ2-7; 11 bases align to TRBD2. The length of the CDR3 is 16 residues. The V gene end was trimmed by 2 bases and the J gene end by 2 bases; junction bases not matched to a gene: 5. CDR1 MNHEY and CDR2 SVGAGI come from the germline V gene. The CDR3 sequence is CASSYPRLAGPYEQYF. The CDR3 coding sequence is TGTGCCAGCAGTTACCCACGACTAGCGGGACCCTACGAGCAGTACTTC.

This clonotype was detected many times. This chain's CDR3 is CASSQSGQGPANYGYTF. CDR3 nucleotide sequence: TGTGCCAGCAGCCAATCCGGACAGGGCCCCGCTAACTATGGCTACACCTTC. The rearrangement uses TRBV3-1 and TRBJ1-2; TRBD1 agrees at 8 bases. The CDR3 length is 17 residues. V was clipped by 2 bases and J by 0 bases; unmatched bases: 8. Germline values: CDR1 LGHDT, CDR2 YNNKEL (reference sequence). Filled out from reference TRBV3-1 and TRBJ1-2, the complete variable domain reads DTAVSQTPKYLVTQMGNDKSIKCEQNLGHDTMYWYKQDSKKFLKIMFSYNNKELIINETVPNRFSPKSPDKAHLNLHINSLELGDSAVYFCASSQSGQGPANYGYTFGSGTRLTVV.

This clonotype occurred many times. The CDR3 nucleotides are TGTGCCAGCAGTACATCAGGGGTAAAGAACACTGAAGCTTTCTTT. It codes for CASSTSGVKNTEAFF. The chain is built from TRBV12-3 or TRBV12-4 and TRBJ1-1, with a weak D call TRBD1 (6 bases). CDR3 length: 15 amino acids. Trimming removed 5 bases at V and 1 base at J, with 14 bases between.

The V gene is TRBV7-2, the J gene TRBJ2-4; D is possibly TRBD1 (5 bases). Germline CDR1 reads SGHTA; CDR2 reads FQGNSA. The length of the CDR3 is 16 residues. The V gene lost 1 base and the J gene lost 1 base, with 11 bases spanning the gap. This chain's CDR3 is CASSLVSAGAKNIQYF. In nucleotides, the CDR3 is TGTGCCAGCAGCTTAGTTTCGGCAGGGGCCAAAAACATTCAGTACTTC.

This clonotype was counted a few times. The genes are TRBV10-3 and TRBJ1-1; TRBD1 might be the D (5 bases). Deletions cut 5 bases from V and 11 bases from J, with 21 bases between. Germline V lookup: CDR1 ENHRY, CDR2 SYGVKD. CDR3 length: 14 amino acids. CDR3 nucleotide sequence: TGTGCCATCAGTCGTCTCCCGGGACCCAGTGACGCTTTCTTT. Translated: CAISRLPGPSDAFF.

The chain has TRBV7-2 and TRBJ1-5, with TRBD1 identical over 8 bases. CDR1 and CDR2 from the germline V gene are SGHTA and FQGNSA. With V trimmed by 0 bases and J by 2 bases, 3 bases remained unmatched. The CDR3 is made up of 16 amino acids. The CDR3 protein is CASSLATGVGNQPQHF. DNA of the CDR3: TGTGCCAGCAGCTTAGCGACAGGGGTAGGCAATCAGCCCCAGCATTTT.

This clonotype was recorded at least ten times. The chain carries TRBV20-1 and TRBJ1-2; no definite D call. The CDR3 consists of 16 residues. Germline V gene sequence: CDR1 DFQATT, CDR2 SNEGSKA (reference sequence). The V gene lost 0 bases and the J gene lost 1 base, with 15 bases spanning the gap. The CDR3 DNA is TGCAGTGCTAGAGACCCACCGAGGAAGGATAACTATGGCTACACCTTC. This translates into CSARDPPRKDNYGYTF.

This clonotype occurred many times. The chain uses TRBV28 and TRBJ2-7; TRBD1 matches at 7 bases. J gave up 6 bases and V 3 bases, and 8 bases lay outside the gene matches. CDR3 length equals 14 residues. Germline lookup yields CDR1 MDHEN and CDR2 SYDVKM. CDR3 nucleotides: TGTGCCAGCAGTTTCCTCCTTGAGGGGGCCGAGCAGTACTTC. It yields the protein CASSFLLEGAEQYF. The variable domain in full, completed from reference TRBV28 and TRBJ2-7, reads DVKVTQSSRYLVKRTGEKVFLECVQDMDHENMFWYRQDPGLGLRLIYFSYDVKMKEKGDIPEGYSVSREKKERFSLILESASTNQTSMYLCASSFLLEGAEQYFGPGTRLTVT.

V gene TRBV3-1 combines with J gene TRBJ1-1; the D gene is possibly TRBD1 (5 bases). The CDR3 has 15 amino acids. V shed 0 bases and J shed 6 bases, with 14 bases lying between them. Germline V gene sequence: CDR1 LGHDT, CDR2 YNNKEL (reference sequence). In DNA form, the CDR3 reads TGTGCCAGCAGCCAAGAAGAGGGGTTACGGGCTGAAGCTTTCTTT. Amino acids: CASSQEEGLRAEAFF.

This clonotype came up a few times. V gene TRBV12-3 or TRBV12-4 combines with J gene TRBJ1-3; no reliable D call. CDR3 size: 15 residues. V shed 2 bases and J shed 0 bases, with 8 bases lying between them. In DNA, the CDR3 is TGTGCCAGCAGTTTATGGCGGTCCTCTGGAAACACCATATATTTT. This encodes CASSLWRSSGNTIYF.

In its sample, this clonotype was seen many times. The chain joins TRBV10-3 to TRBJ1-2; TRBD1 aligns across 7 bases. CDR1 ENHRY and CDR2 SYGVKD come from the germline V gene. V trimming: 0 bases; J trimming: 7 bases; junction bases outside the gene matches: 5. The CDR3 is 14 amino acids. The CDR3 protein is CAISESTGVSGYTF. As DNA, the CDR3 is TGTGCCATCAGTGAGTCTACAGGGGTTAGTGGCTACACCTTC.

A few counts support this clonotype. This chain links TRBV4-2 with TRBJ1-2, with 8 bases that match TRBD1. The junction had 10 bases not matched to a gene; V was cut back by 0 bases and J by 4 bases. Germline CDR1 LGHNA, CDR2 YNFKEQ. This CDR3 comprises 17 residues. The chain's CDR3 is CASSQDPGWQGAYGYTF. The CDR3 nucleotides are TGTGCCAGCAGCCAAGATCCGGGCTGGCAGGGGGCCTATGGCTACACCTTC.

V gene TRBV6-2 or TRBV6-3 combines with J gene TRBJ2-3; 9 bases are a match to TRBD1. Losses at the gene ends were 2 bases for V and 6 bases for J; bases not matched to a gene: 3. Germline V CDR1 and CDR2: MNHEY, SVGEGT. This CDR3 spans 14 amino acids. CDR3 bases: TGTGCCAGCAGTTACCACAGGGGGCTCGATACGCAGTATTTT. Translated: CASSYHRGLDTQYF.

The chain joins TRBV28 to TRBJ2-7; 8 positions agree with TRBD2. This CDR3 spans 15 amino acids. Germline CDR1 reads MDHEN; CDR2 reads SYDVKM. The junction had 11 bases not matched to a gene; V was cut back by 5 bases and J by 5 bases. The CDR3 protein is CASSTPGLGTHEQYF. The CDR3, as DNA: TGTGCCAGCAGTACCCCGGGACTAGGCACCCACGAGCAGTACTTC. Full variable domain (outside the CDR3, taken from reference TRBV28 and TRBJ2-7): DVKVTQSSRYLVKRTGEKVFLECVQDMDHENMFWYRQDPGLGLRLIYFSYDVKMKEKGDIPEGYSVSREKKERFSLILESASTNQTSMYLCASSTPGLGTHEQYFGPGTRLTVT.

This clonotype was seen ten or more times. This sequence joins TRBV28 and TRBJ2-7, with D unclear. This CDR3 is built from 12 residues. Germline V gene lookup returns CDR1 MDHEN and CDR2 SYDVKM. Deletions cut 7 bases from V and 6 bases from J, with 13 bases between. The CDR3 sequence: CASTSNSGEQYF. The CDR3 DNA is TGTGCCAGCACCTCTAATTCGGGCGAGCAGTACTTC.

In its sample, this clonotype was seen a few times. The chain carries TRBV24-1 and TRBJ2-3, with 9 bases lining up with TRBD1. The CDR3 is 15 amino acids. Germline trimming cut 4 bases from V and 1 base from J; bases unmatched to any gene: 2. Germline lookup yields CDR1 KGHDR and CDR2 SFDVKD. The CDR3 DNA is TGTGCCACCAGTGACCGACAGGGGGGCACAGATACGCAGTATTTT. It encodes CATSDRQGGTDTQYF.

This clonotype was counted ten times or more. This chain joins TRBV6-1 and TRBJ2-2; possibly TRBD1 for D (5 bases). Per the germline V gene, CDR1 is MNHNS and CDR2 is SASEGT. The CDR3 is 14 residues long. V was trimmed by 5 bases and J by 6 bases, leaving 13 bases between them. This CDR3 reads CASSPGIAAGELFF. The CDR3 DNA follows: TGTGCCAGCAGTCCAGGGATTGCGGCCGGGGAGCTGTTTTTT.

This clonotype was detected many times. V and J are TRBV29-1 and TRBJ1-1; D not certain. Germline V lookup: CDR1 SQVTM, CDR2 ANQGSEA. The length of the CDR3 is 14 residues. V was cut by 0 bases and J by 0 bases, with 8 bases left in between. The CDR3 reads CSVEDGPMNTEAFF. DNA of the CDR3: TGCAGCGTTGAAGATGGGCCGATGAACACTGAAGCTTTCTTT.

The chain is built from TRBV6-2 or TRBV6-3 and TRBJ2-7, with D perhaps being TRBD1 or TRBD2 (6 bases each). Germline V lookup: CDR1 MNHEY, CDR2 SVGEGT. The CDR3 totals 15 residues. Deletions cut 6 bases from V and 2 bases from J, with 17 bases between. The CDR3 sequence is CASSSPRDNPYEQYF. The CDR3 nucleotides read TGTGCCAGCAGCTCGCCGCGGGACAATCCCTACGAGCAGTACTTC.